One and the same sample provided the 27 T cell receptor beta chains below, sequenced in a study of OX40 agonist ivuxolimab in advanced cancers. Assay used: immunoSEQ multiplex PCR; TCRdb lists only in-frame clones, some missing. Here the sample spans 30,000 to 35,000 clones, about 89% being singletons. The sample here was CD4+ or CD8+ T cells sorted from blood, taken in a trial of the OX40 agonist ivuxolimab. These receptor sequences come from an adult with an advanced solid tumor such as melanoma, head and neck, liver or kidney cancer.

In DNA, the CDR3 is TGTGCCAGCAGCCCGTTACGGACAGGGAGCGGAAACACCATATATTTT. Translation gives CASSPLRTGSGNTIYF. J is TRBJ1-3 and V is TRBV7-9; 8 nucleotides line up with TRBD1. Germline CDR1 and CDR2: SEHNR and FQNEAQ (reference sequence). CDR3 size: 16 residues. V gave up 5 bases and J gave up 4 bases; unmatched junction bases: 10. The full variable domain, in which reference TRBV7-9 and TRBJ1-3 provide the parts outside the CDR3, is DTGVSQNPRHKITKRGQNVTFRCDPISEHNRLYWYRQTLGQGPEFLTYFQNEAQLEKSRLLSDRFSAERPKGSFSTLEIQRTEQGDSAMYLCASSPLRTGSGNTIYFGEGSWLTVV.

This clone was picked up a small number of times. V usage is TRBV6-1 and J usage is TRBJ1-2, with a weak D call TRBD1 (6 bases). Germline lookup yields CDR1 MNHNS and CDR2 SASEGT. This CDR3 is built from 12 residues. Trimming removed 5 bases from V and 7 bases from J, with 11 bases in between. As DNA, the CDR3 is TGTGCCAGCAGTACGGGGGACACTGGCTACACCTTC. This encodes CASSTGDTGYTF.

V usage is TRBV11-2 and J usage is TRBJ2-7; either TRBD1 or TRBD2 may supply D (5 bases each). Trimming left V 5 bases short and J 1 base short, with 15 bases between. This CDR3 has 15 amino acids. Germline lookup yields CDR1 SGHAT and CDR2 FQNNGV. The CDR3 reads CASSKLGTPSYEQYF. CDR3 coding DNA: TGTGCCAGCAGCAAGCTCGGGACGCCTTCCTACGAGCAGTACTTC.

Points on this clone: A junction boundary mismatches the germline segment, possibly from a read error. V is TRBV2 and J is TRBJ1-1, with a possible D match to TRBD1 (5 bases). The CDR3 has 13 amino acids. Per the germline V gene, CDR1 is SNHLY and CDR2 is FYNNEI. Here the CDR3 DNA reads TGTGCCAGCAGTGTCAACACCCAGGGTAGCTTGGTCTTT. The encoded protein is CASSVNTQGSLVF.

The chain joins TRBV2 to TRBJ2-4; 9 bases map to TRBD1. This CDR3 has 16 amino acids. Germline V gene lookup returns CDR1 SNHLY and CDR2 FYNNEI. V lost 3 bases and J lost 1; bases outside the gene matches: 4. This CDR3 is CASSEEQGAAKNIQYF. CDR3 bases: TGTGCCAGCAGTGAGGAACAGGGGGCGGCCAAAAACATTCAGTACTTC.

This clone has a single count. In DNA form, the CDR3 reads TGTGCCAGTATGAGGTTTGGGCTAGCGGGAGCGACGTTCTTGGATGAGCAGTTCTTC. Translated: CASMRFGLAGATFLDEQFF. The chain has TRBV19 and TRBJ2-1, with 10 bases lining up with TRBD2. CDR1 and CDR2 from the germline V gene are LNHDA and SQIVND (reference sequence). CDR3 length: 19 residues. Trimming took 7 bases from V and 8 from J; bases not matched to a gene: 23.

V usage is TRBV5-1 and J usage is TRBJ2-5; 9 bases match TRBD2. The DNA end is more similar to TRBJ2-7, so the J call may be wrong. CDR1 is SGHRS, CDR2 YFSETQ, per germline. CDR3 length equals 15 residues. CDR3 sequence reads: CASSLDGTSFDEQYF. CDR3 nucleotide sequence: TGCGCCAGCAGCTTGGATGGGACTAGCTTTGACGAGCAGTACTTC.

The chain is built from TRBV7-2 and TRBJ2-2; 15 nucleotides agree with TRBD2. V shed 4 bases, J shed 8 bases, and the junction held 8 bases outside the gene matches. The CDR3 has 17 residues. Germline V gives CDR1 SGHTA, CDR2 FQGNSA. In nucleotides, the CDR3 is TGTGCCAGCAGCTCCAGGACTAGCGGGAGGGCGGCGGGGGAGCTGTTTTTT. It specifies CASSSRTSGRAAGELFF.

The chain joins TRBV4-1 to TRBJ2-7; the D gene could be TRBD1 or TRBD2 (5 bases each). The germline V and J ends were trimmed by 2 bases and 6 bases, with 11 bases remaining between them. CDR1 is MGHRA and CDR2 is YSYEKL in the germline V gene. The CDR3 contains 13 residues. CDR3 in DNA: TGCGCCAGCAGCCAAACTGGGGCGGGCGAGCAGTACTTC. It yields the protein CASSQTGAGEQYF.

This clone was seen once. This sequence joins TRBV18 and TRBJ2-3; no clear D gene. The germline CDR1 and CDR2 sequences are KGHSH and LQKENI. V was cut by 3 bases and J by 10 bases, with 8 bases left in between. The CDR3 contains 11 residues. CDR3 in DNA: TGTGCCAGCTCACCGACCGATGCGCAGTATTTT. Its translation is CASSPTDAQYF.

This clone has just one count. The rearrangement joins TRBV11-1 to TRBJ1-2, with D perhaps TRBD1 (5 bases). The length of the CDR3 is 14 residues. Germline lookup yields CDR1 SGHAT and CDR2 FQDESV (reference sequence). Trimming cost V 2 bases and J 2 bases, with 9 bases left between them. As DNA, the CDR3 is TGTGCCAGCAGCTTAACAGGTTCCAACTATGGCTACACCTTC. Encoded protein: CASSLTGSNYGYTF.

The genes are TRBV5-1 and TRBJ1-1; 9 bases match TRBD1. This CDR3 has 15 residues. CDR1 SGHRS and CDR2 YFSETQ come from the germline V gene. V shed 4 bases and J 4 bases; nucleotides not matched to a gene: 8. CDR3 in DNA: TGCGCCAGCAGCCTATCCGGGACAGGGACCACTGAAGCTTTCTTT. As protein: CASSLSGTGTTEAFF.

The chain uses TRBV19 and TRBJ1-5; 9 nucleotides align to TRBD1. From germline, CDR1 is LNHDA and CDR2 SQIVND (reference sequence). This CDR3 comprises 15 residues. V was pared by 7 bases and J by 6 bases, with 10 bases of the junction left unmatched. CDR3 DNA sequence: TGTGCCAGTACCTCCGGGGACAGGGTACGTCAGCCCCAGCATTTT. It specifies CASTSGDRVRQPQHF.

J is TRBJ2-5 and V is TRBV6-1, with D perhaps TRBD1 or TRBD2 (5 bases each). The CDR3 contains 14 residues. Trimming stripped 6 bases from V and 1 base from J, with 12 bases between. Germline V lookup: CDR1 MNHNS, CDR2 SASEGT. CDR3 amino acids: CASSRDDVQETQYF. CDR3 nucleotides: TGTGCCAGCAGCAGGGACGATGTCCAAGAGACCCAGTACTTC.

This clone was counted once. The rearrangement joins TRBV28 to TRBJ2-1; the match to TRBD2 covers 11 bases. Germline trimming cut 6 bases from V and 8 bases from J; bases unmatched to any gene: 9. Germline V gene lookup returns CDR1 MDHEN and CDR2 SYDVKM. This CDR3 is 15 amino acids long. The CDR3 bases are TGTGCCAGCAGCAGCATAGCGGGAGGGACGGATGAGCAGTTCTTC. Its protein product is CASSSIAGGTDEQFF.

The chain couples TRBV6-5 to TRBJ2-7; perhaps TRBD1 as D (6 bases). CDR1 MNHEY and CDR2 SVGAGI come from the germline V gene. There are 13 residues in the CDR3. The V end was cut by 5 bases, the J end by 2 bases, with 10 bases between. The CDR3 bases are TGTGCCAGCAGTGGCACAGGGACCTACGAGCAGTACTTC. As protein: CASSGTGTYEQYF.

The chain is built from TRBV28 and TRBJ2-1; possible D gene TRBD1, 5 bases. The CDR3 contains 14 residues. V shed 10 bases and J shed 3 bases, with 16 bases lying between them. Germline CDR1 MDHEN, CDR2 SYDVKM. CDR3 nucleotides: TGTGCCACCGTAGGGGCAGGGCTCTACAATGAGCAGTTCTTC. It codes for CATVGAGLYNEQFF.

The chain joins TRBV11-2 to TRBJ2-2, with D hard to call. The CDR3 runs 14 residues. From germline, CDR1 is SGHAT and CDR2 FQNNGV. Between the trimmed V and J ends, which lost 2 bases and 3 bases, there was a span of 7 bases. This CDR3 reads CASSLFSYTGELFF. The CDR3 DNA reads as TGTGCCAGCAGCTTATTCTCTTACACCGGGGAGCTGTTTTTT.

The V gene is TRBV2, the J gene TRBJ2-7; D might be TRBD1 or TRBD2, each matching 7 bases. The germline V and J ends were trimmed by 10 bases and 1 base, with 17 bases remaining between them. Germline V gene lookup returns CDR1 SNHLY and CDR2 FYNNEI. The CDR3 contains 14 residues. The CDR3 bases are TGTGCCACCCGCAGGGGGGGCCTTTCCTACGAGCAGTACTTC. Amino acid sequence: CATRRGGLSYEQYF.

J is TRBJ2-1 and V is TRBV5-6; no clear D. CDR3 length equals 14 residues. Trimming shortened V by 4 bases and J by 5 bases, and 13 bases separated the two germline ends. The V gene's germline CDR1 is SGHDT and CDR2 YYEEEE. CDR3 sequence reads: CASSPMVTNNEQFF. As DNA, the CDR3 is TGTGCCAGCAGCCCAATGGTCACCAACAATGAGCAGTTCTTC.

Here the CDR3 reads CASTSQAGGPYNEQFF. CDR3 nucleotide sequence: TGTGCCAGTACGTCCCAGGCGGGAGGGCCTTACAATGAGCAGTTCTTC. The V gene is TRBV19, the J gene TRBJ2-1; TRBD2 aligns across 9 bases. The CDR3 contains 16 residues. The V gene end was trimmed by 7 bases and the J gene end by 4 bases; junction bases not matched to a gene: 11. Germline V lookup: CDR1 LNHDA, CDR2 SQIVND (reference sequence). The full variable domain, in which reference TRBV19 and TRBJ2-1 provide the parts outside the CDR3, is DGGITQSPKYLFRKEGQNVTLSCEQNLNHDAMYWYRQDPGQGLRLIYYSQIVNDFQKGDIAEGYSVSREKKESFPLTVTSAQKNPTAFYLCASTSQAGGPYNEQFFGPGTRLTVL.

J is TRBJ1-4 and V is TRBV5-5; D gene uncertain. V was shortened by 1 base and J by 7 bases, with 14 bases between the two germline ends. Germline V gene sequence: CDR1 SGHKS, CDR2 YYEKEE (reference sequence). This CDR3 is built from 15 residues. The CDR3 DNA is TGTGCCAGCAGCTTGTTGGCCCCGCTAAGTGAAAAACTGTTTTTT. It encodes CASSLLAPLSEKLFF.

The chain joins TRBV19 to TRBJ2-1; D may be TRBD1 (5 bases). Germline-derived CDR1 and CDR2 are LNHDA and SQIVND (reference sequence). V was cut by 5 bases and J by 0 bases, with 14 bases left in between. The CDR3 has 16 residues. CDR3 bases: TGTGCCAGTAGTTTCCCCAACAGGCCCTCCTACAATGAGCAGTTCTTC. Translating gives CASSFPNRPSYNEQFF. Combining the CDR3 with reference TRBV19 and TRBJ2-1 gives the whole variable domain DGGITQSPKYLFRKEGQNVTLSCEQNLNHDAMYWYRQDPGQGLRLIYYSQIVNDFQKGDIAEGYSVSREKKESFPLTVTSAQKNPTAFYLCASSFPNRPSYNEQFFGPGTRLTVL.

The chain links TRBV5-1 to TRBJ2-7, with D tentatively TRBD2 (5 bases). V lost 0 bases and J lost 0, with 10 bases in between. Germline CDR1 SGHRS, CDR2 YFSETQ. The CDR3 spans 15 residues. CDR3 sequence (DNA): TGCGCCAGCAGCTTGGAGGCGGGTAGCTCCTACGAGCAGTACTTC. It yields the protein CASSLEAGSSYEQYF. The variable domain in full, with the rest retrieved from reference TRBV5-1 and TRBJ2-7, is KAGVTQTPRYLIKTRGQQVTLSCSPISGHRSVSWYQQTPGQGLQFLFEYFSETQRNKGNFPGRFSGRQFSNSRSEMNVSTLELGDSALYLCASSLEAGSSYEQYFGPGTRLTVT.

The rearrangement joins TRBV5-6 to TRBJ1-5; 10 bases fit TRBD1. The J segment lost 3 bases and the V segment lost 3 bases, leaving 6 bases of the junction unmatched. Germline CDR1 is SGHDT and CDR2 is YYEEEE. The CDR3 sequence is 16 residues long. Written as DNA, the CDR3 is TGTGCCAGCAGCTCCGGGACAGGGGATTTCAATCAGCCCCAGCATTTT. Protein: CASSSGTGDFNQPQHF. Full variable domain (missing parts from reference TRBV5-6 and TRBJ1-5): DAGVTQSPTHLIKTRGQQVTLRCSPKSGHDTVSWYQQALGQGPQFIFQYYEEEERQRGNFPDRFSGHQFPNYSSELNVNALLLGDSALYLCASSSGTGDFNQPQHFGDGTRLSIL.

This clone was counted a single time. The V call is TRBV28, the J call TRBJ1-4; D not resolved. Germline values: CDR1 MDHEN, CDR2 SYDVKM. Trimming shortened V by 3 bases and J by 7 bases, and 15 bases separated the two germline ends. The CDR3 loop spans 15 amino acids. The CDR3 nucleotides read TGTGCCAGCAGTTTGAATTCCCCAGGTTCTGAAAAACTGTTTTTT. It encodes CASSLNSPGSEKLFF.

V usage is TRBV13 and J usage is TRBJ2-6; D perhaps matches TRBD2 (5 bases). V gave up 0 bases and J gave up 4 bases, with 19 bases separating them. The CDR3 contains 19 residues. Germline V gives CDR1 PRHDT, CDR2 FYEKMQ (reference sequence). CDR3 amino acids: CASSLGRLRGIDGANVLTF. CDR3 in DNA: TGTGCCAGCAGCTTAGGCCGACTCCGGGGAATAGACGGGGCCAACGTCCTGACTTTC.